Below, one T cell receptor beta chain is given with its context. Its antigen is not known. For every sample, about 10^5 TCR templates were assayed. The assay was immunoSEQ multiplex PCR, and TCRdb's table has in-frame clones only and misses some. The sample comprises over 45,000 clones, about 98% of which are singletons, and roughly 0.99% rests with the top ten. The data stem from a study of siplizumab effects on memory and regulatory T cells. Whole-study results and caveats: Roughly 80-96% of proliferating CD4+ or CD8+ clones lacked an assignable naive or memory phenotype. Tregs proliferating in siplizumab cultures lacked confirmation of their suppressive function. Contribution to the alloresponse seemed major for naive T cells, which also seemed more diverse than memory cells.

The length of the CDR3 is 14 residues. CDR1 and CDR2 (germline): MDHEN, SYDVKM. The specimen sequenced was naive CD8+ T cells sorted from blood. The rearrangement joins TRBV28 to TRBJ2-5; D is possibly TRBD2 (6 bases). Judging by the DNA end, TRBJ2-7 fits better; the J call may be wrong. This TCR came from a human donor in good health. The CDR3 protein is CASSGLGGSYEQYF. The CDR3 DNA reads as TGTGCCAGCAGTGGCCTGGGGGGCTCCTACGAGCAGTACTTC.